Given below is one T cell receptor beta chain in context. Its antigen is as yet unknown. From blood CD8+ and CD4+ T cells, the TCR beta chain was sequenced. Through negative isolation, CD4+ and CD8+ T cells were obtained, while TEMRA cells were enriched using FACS. The sample originates from a study of CD8 T cells in Susac syndrome. Study-wide background: Patients with Susac syndrome were therapy-naive, on corticosteroids, or on intravenous immunoglobulin alone at blood draw. Whole-study results and caveats: Peak Susac CD8+ clonal expansion was seen in TEMRA cells and active patients.

Germline V gene sequence: CDR1 SGHTA, CDR2 FQGNSA. Trimming took off 5 bases at V and 4 bases at J, with 11 bases between the two ends. The CDR3 totals 13 residues. Random hexamers primed reverse transcription of roughly 0.5 to 1 ug RNA. Via MiXCR, TCRdb re-called the immunoSEQ multiplex PCR reads, giving one row per CDR3 protein. The table includes fewer than 95,000 distinct CDR3 sequences, around 96% detected once. The V and J genes are TRBV7-2 and TRBJ1-2, with unresolved D. The clonotype originates from a human donor with Susac syndrome. Sequencing input: CD8+ T cells from PBMCs. This CDR3 is CASSPTFGYGYTF. In nucleotides, the CDR3 is TGTGCCAGCAGCCCGACCTTTGGCTATGGCTACACCTTC.